The table lists the clone carrying this T cell receptor beta chain with a few counts. The data belong to a study of PD-L1 blockade in urothelial cancer. The protocol was immunoSEQ multiplex PCR, while the TCRdb copy is restricted to in-frame clones and leaves out a portion. The sample holds roughly 40,000 clones, roughly 80% seen once. The CDR3 totals 13 residues. From germline, CDR1 is LNHDA and CDR2 SQIVND (reference sequence). The V gene lost 3 bases and the J gene lost 6 bases, with 9 bases spanning the gap. This specimen consisted of PBMCs, obtained around atezolizumab (anti-PD-L1) treatment. This chain connects TRBV19 to TRBJ1-5; perhaps TRBD1 as D (5 bases). This TCR was sampled from a man aged 70 or older with urothelial cancer. CDR3 nucleotide sequence: TGTGCCAGTAGTATCAGGGCTGGTCAGCCCCAGCATTTT. Protein: CASSIRAGQPQHF.